This passage covers 3 T cell receptor beta chains from one sample sequenced in a study of vaccination effects on CD4 cells after COVID-19. Antigens of these TCRs are unknown. Generated by immunoSEQ multiplex PCR, the TCRdb table keeps only in-frame clones and is missing some. Seen here are about 70,000 clones, 80% observed once, and the top ten hold roughly an eighth. Within the ViraFEST assay, antigen-specific CD4+ T cells underwent expansion with viral peptide pools prior to sequencing. The authors isolated CD4+ T cells after around nine days of culture. The study found no prior SARS-CoV-2 infection in the vaccine recipients, who tested negative for nucleocapsid antibodies. Sequencing used CD4+ T cells from PBMCs cultured with SARS-CoV-2 spike peptides, obtained before COVID-19 vaccination. The receptors were gathered from a human donor who received a COVID-19 vaccine.

This chain connects TRBV19 to TRBJ2-5, with TRBD2 matching 8 bases. The CDR3 covers 14 residues. Unmatched junction bases numbered 9, after V lost 6 bases and J lost 6 bases. The germline gives CDR1 LNHDA, CDR2 SQIVND (reference sequence). The CDR3 DNA follows: TGTGCCAGTAGCCTCCCGGGGGGGCTAAAGACCCAGTACTTC. This translates into CASSLPGGLKTQYF.

This chain connects TRBV18 to TRBJ2-7; D is uncertain. The CDR3 is made up of 13 amino acids. Germline V gene sequence: CDR1 KGHSH, CDR2 LQKENI. V was clipped by 3 bases and J by 2 bases, with 8 bases between them. The CDR3 reads CASSPGLTYEQYV. The CDR3 bases are TGTGCCAGCTCACCGGGTCTAACCTACGAGCAGTACGTC.

The CDR3: CASSGQGGGTDTQYF. Here the CDR3 DNA reads TGTGCCAGCAGCGGACAGGGAGGGGGCACAGATACGCAGTATTTT. This chain uses TRBV5-4 with TRBJ2-3; maybe TRBD1 (8 bases). V was trimmed by 4 bases and J by 1 base, leaving 13 bases between them. The germline gives CDR1 SGHNT, CDR2 YYREEE (reference sequence). The CDR3 is 15 amino acids. The variable domain in full, completed from reference TRBV5-4 and TRBJ2-3, reads ETGVTQSPTHLIKTRGQQVTLRCSSQSGHNTVSWYQQALGQGPQFIFQYYREEENGRGNFPPRFSGLQFPNYSSELNVNALELDDSALYLCASSGQGGGTDTQYFGPGTRLTVL.